The sequence of this T cell receptor (beta chain) was determined in a study of PD-L1 blockade in urothelial cancer. Study summary: About 90% of the roughly 29 patients were men whose urothelial cancer was bladder-origin. Patients had undergone 0 to 3 prior chemotherapy regimens.

The repertoire was sequenced with immunoSEQ multiplex PCR; TCRdb's copy has only in-frame clones and lacks some. The sample lists fewer than 65,000 clones, approximately 78% occurring once. With 5 bases clipped from V and 2 bases from J, the junction kept 9 bases outside the gene matches. The CDR3 runs 16 residues. In germline, CDR1 is SGHAT, CDR2 FQNNGV. Described time point: pretreatment peripheral blood. The V and J genes are TRBV11-2 and TRBJ2-7; 10 bases are a match to TRBD2. This TCR derives from a man in his 70s with urothelial cancer. Here the sequenced sample was PBMCs, taken around atezolizumab (anti-PD-L1) treatment. This CDR3 is CASSPIKREGPYEQYF. CDR3 DNA: TGTGCCAGCAGCCCGATTAAGCGGGAGGGCCCCTACGAGCAGTACTTC.